This TCR beta chain is from a study of T cells expressing NK-cell markers. Whole-study results and caveats: In about six donors, dominant NKG2C+ clonotypes were roughly 1.0-7.5% of CD8+ T cells.

From the 5' RACE reads, TCRdb lists one entry per CDR3 protein and no DNA. Its table records about half a million distinct CDR3 sequences. With regard to this clonotype: The antigen remains unidentified.

This CDR3 contains 14 residues. This chain links TRBV12-3 or TRBV12-4 with TRBJ2-7; the TRBD2 assignment by TCRdb is unverifiable without DNA. The sequencing sample was made of blood T cells: a sorted CD56 or NKG2C T cell subset, CD4+ or CD8+ T cells, or bulk PBMC T cells (not recorded which). This sequence was found in a woman aged 50 to 60 in good health. CDR3 sequence reads: CASSFGGLAAEQYF.